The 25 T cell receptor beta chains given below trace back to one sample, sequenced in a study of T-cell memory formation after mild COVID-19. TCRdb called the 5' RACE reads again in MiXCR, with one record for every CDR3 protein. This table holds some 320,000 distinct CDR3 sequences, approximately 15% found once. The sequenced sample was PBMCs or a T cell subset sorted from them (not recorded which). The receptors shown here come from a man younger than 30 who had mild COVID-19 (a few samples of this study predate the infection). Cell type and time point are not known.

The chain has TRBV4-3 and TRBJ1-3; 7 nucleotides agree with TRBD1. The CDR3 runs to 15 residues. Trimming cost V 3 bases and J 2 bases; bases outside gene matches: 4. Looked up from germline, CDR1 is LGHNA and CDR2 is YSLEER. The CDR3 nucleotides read TGCGCCAGCAGCCAGGACAGGATTCCTGGAAACACCATATATTTT. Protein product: CASSQDRIPGNTIYF.

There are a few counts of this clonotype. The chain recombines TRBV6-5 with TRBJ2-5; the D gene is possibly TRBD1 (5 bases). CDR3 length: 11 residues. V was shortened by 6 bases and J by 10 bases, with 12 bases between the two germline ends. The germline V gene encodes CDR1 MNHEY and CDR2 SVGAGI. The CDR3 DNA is TGTGCCAGCAGCGATGGGGCGAGCCAGTACTTC. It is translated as CASSDGASQYF.

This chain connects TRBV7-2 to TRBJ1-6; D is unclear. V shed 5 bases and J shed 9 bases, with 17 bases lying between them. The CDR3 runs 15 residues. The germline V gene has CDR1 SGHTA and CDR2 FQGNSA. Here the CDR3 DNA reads TGTGCCAGCAGCCCGACCCCCTTGCGGGGTTCACCCCTCCACTTT. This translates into CASSPTPLRGSPLHF. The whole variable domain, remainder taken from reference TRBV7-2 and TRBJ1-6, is GAGVSQSPSNKVTEKGKDVELRCDPISGHTALYWYRQSLGQGLEFLIYFQGNSAPDKSGLPSDRFSAERTGGSVSTLTIQRTQQEDSAVYLCASSPTPLRGSPLHFGNGTRLTVT.

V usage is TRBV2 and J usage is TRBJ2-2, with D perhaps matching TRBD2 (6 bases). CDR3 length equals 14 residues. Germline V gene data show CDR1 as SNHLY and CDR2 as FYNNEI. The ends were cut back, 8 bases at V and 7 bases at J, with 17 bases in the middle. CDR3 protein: CASSVRPGDGELFF. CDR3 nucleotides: TGTGCCAGCTCGGTTAGGCCGGGGGACGGGGAGCTGTTTTTT.

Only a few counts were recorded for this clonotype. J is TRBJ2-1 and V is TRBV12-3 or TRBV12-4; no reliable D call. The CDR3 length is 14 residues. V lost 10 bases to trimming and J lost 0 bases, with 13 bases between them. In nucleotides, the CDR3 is TGTGCCACAAGGGCGTCCGGCTCCTACAATGAGCAGTTCTTC. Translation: CATRASGSYNEQFF.

In DNA form, the CDR3 reads TGTGCCAGTAGTGGGGGACAGGGATGGAATGAGCAGTTCTTC. This gives the protein CASSGGQGWNEQFF. This chain connects TRBV19 to TRBJ2-1; 9 nucleotides align to TRBD1. This CDR3 spans 14 amino acids. Germline CDR1 is LNHDA and CDR2 is SQIVND (reference sequence). V gave up 5 bases and J gave up 7 bases; unmatched junction bases: 6.

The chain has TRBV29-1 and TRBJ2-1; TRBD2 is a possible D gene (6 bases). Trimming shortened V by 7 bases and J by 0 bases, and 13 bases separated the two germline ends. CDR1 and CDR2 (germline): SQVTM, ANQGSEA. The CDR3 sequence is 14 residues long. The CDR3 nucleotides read TGCAGCGACGCGCGGGGTACCTCCTACAATGAGCAGTTCTTC. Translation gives CSDARGTSYNEQFF.

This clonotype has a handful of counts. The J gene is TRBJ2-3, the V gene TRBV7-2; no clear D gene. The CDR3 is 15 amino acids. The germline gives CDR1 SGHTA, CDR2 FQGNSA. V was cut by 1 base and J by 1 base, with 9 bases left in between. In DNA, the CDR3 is TGTGCCAGCAGCTTAGGGGGTGCTCGCACAGATACGCAGTATTTT. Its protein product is CASSLGGARTDTQYF.

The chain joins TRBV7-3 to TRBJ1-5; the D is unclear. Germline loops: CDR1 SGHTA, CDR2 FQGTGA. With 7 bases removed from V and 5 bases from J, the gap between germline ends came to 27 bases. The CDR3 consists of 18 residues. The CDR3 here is CASTISRVRVPFYQPQHF. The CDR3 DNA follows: TGTGCCAGCACTATCTCAAGAGTTCGGGTTCCGTTCTATCAGCCCCAGCATTTT.

CDR3 sequence (DNA): TGTGCCAGCAGTTTTGACGACCGGTACGAGCAGTACGTC. This encodes CASSFDDRYEQYV. This chain connects TRBV6-2 or TRBV6-3 to TRBJ2-7; D unclear. CDR3 size: 13 residues. CDR1 is MNHEY, CDR2 SVGEGT, per germline. Trimming cost V 4 bases and J 4 bases, with 11 bases left between them.

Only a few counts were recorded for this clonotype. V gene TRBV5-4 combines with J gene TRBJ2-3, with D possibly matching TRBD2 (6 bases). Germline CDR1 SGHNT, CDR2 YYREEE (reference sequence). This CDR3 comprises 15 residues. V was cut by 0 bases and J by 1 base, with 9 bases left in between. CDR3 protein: CASSLDQRGTDTQYF. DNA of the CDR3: TGTGCCAGCAGCTTGGATCAGCGGGGCACAGATACGCAGTATTTT. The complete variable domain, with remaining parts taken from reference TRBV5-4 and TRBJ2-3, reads ETGVTQSPTHLIKTRGQQVTLRCSSQSGHNTVSWYQQALGQGPQFIFQYYREEENGRGNFPPRFSGLQFPNYSSELNVNALELDDSALYLCASSLDQRGTDTQYFGPGTRLTVL.

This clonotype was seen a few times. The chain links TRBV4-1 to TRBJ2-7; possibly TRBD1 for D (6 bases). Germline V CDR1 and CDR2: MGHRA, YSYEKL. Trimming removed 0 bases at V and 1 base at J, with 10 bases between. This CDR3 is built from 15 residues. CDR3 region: CASSQDSGTSYEQYF. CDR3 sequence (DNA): TGCGCCAGCAGCCAAGACTCCGGGACATCCTACGAGCAGTACTTC.

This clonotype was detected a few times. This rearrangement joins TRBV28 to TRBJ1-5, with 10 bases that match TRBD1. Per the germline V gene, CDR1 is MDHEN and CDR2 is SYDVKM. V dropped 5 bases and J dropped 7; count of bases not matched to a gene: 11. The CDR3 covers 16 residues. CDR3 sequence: CASSPLGTGDAQPQHF. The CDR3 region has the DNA TGTGCCAGCAGTCCACTAGGGACAGGGGACGCGCAGCCCCAGCATTTT.

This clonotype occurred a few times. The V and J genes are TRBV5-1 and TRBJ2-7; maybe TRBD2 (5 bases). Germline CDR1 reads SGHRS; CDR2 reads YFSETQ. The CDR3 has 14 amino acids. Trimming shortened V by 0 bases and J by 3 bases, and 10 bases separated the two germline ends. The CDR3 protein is CASSLGHGLYEQYF. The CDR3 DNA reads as TGCGCCAGCAGCTTGGGCCATGGACTCTACGAGCAGTACTTC.

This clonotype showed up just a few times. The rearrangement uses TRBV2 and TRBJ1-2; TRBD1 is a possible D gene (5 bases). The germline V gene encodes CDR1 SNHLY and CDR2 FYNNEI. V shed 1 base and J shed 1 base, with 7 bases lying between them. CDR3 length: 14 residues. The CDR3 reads CASSEETVNYGYTF. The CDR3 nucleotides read TGTGCCAGCAGTGAAGAGACAGTTAACTATGGCTACACCTTC. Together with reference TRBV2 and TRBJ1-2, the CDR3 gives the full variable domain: EPEVTQTPSHQVTQMGQEVILRCVPISNHLYFYWYRQILGQKVEFLVSFYNNEISEKSEIFDDQFSVERPDGSNFTLKIRSTKLEDSAMYFCASSEETVNYGYTFGSGTRLTVV.

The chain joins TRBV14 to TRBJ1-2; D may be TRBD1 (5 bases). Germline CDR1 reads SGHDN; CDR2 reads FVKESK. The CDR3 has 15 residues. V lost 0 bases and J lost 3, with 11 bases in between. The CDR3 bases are TGTGCCAGCAGCCAAGAGGGGACCAGCCACTATGGCTACACCTTC. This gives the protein CASSQEGTSHYGYTF.

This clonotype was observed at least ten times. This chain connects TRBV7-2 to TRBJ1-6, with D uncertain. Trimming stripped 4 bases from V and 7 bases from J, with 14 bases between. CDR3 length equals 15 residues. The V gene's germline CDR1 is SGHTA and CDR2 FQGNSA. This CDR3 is CASSSNDSRNSPLHF. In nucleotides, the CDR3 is TGTGCCAGCAGCTCCAATGACTCGCGGAATTCACCCCTCCACTTT.

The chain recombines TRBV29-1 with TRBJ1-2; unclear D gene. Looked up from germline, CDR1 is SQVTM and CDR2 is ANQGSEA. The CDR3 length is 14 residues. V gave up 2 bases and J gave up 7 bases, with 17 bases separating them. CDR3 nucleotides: TGCAGCGTTGAACCAGGTGCTTTCCGCGGTGGCTACACCTTC. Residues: CSVEPGAFRGGYTF.

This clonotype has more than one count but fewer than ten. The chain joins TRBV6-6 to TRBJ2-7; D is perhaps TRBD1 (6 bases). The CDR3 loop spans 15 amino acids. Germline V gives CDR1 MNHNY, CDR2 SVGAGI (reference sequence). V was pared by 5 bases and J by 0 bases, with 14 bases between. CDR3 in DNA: TGTGCCAGCAGTAACACTCGGGACATCTCCTACGAGCAGTACTTC. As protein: CASSNTRDISYEQYF.

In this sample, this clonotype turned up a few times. The CDR3 nucleotides are TGCGCCAGCACTGCGACAATCTGGGGCCCGAACACCGGGGAGCTGTTTTTT. It codes for CASTATIWGPNTGELFF. This chain uses TRBV23-1 with TRBJ2-2; weak D call: TRBD1 (5 bases). TRBV23-1 is identified as an open reading frame with a role that is uncertain. This CDR3 region has 17 residues. V was trimmed by 7 bases and J by 0 bases, leaving 18 bases between them.

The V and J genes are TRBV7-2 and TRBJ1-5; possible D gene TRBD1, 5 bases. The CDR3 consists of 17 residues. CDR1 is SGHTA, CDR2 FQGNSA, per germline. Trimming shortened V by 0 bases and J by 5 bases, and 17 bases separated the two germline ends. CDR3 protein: CASSLAGSTAVYQPQHF. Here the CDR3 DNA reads TGTGCCAGCAGCTTAGCGGGATCGACAGCTGTATATCAGCCCCAGCATTTT.

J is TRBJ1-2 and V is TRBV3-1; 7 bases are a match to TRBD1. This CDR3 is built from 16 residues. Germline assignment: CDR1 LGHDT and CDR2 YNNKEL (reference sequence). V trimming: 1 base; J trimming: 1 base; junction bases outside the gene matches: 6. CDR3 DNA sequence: TGTGCCAGCAGCCAAGTGACAGGGTCCTATAACTATGGCTACACCTTC. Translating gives CASSQVTGSYNYGYTF.

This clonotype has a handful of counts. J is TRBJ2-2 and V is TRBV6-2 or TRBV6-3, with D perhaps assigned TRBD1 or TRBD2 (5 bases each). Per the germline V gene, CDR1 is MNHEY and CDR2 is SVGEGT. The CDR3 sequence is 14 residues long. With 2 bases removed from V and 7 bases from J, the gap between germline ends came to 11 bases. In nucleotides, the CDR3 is TGTGCCAGCAGTTACAGAGGGGAAAGCGGGGAGCTGTTTTTT. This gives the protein CASSYRGESGELFF.

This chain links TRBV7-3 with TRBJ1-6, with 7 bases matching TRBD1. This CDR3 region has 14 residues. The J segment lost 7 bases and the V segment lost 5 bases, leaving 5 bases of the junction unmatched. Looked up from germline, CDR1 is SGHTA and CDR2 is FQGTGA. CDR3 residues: CASSDGTENSPLHF. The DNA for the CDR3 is TGTGCCAGCAGCGACGGGACAGAAAATTCACCCCTCCACTTT.

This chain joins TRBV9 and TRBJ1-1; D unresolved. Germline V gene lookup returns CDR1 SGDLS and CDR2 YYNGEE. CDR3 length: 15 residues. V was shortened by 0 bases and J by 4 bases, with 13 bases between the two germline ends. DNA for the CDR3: TGTGCCAGCAGCGTAGGGGTAGACGGCGGCACTGAAGCTTTCTTT. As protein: CASSVGVDGGTEAFF.